Presented here are 21 T cell receptor beta chains from one specimen sequenced in a study of vaccination effects on CD4 cells after COVID-19. Under the ViraFEST assay, PBMC were stimulated with viral peptide pools so that antigen-specific CD4+ T cells expanded. Sequencing was performed afterwards. Once cultured for around 11 days, the cells underwent separation to obtain CD4+ T cells. Participants were given two doses of BNT162b2 or mRNA-1273 vaccine. Produced via immunoSEQ multiplex PCR; TCRdb's table is partial and in-frame only. Of 20,000 to 30,000 clones detected, approximately 79% appear once; the ten largest clones hold around 6.5%. For these receptors, no antigen is known. The material sequenced was CD4+ T cells from PBMCs cultured with SARS-CoV-2 spike peptides, taken after COVID-19 vaccination. The source of these receptors is a human donor who received a COVID-19 vaccine. Some clones in this sample may be carry-over from other donors' samples.

The CDR3 spells CASSSLSVQNSYNEQFF. CDR3 bases: TGTGCCAGCAGCTCCCTGTCTGTACAAAACTCCTACAATGAGCAGTTCTTC. The chain joins TRBV7-2 to TRBJ2-1; D remains unclear. Trimming took off 4 bases at V and 0 bases at J, with 16 bases between the two ends. Germline V gene sequence: CDR1 SGHTA, CDR2 FQGNSA. The CDR3 consists of 17 residues.

The gene calls are TRBV6-5 and TRBJ1-5, with D perhaps TRBD1 (5 bases). V lost 7 bases and J 1 base, leaving 14 bases between the germline ends. This CDR3 is 15 amino acids long. Germline V gene sequence: CDR1 MNHEY, CDR2 SVGAGI. The CDR3 nucleotides read TGTGCCAGCACCCCGGGACCCCGGAGCAATCAGCCCCAGCATTTT. Translated: CASTPGPRSNQPQHF.

The chain employs TRBV4-3 and TRBJ2-6, with 9 bases identical to TRBD1. The CDR3 loop spans 18 amino acids. CDR1 LGHNA and CDR2 YSLEER come from the germline V gene. Trimming took 5 bases from V and 0 from J; bases not matched to a gene: 8. CDR3 in amino acids: CASSGRGQGSSGANVLTF. In DNA, the CDR3 is TGCGCCAGCAGCGGCAGGGGACAGGGTAGCTCTGGGGCCAACGTCCTGACTTTC.

The V call is TRBV18, the J call TRBJ1-2; tentative D call: TRBD1 (5 bases). V was clipped by 2 bases and J by 4 bases, with 11 bases between them. The germline gives CDR1 KGHSH, CDR2 LQKENI. This CDR3 has 14 residues. CDR3 DNA sequence: TGTGCCAGCTCACCAAACCGGGACCTCTATGGCTACACCTTC. It encodes CASSPNRDLYGYTF.

The rearrangement uses TRBV13 and TRBJ2-3; the match to TRBD1 covers 10 bases. The germline gives CDR1 PRHDT, CDR2 FYEKMQ (reference sequence). Losses at the gene ends were 5 bases for V and 8 bases for J; bases not matched to a gene: 7. CDR3 size: 14 residues. The chain's CDR3 is CASSLDRGWGTQYF. Written as DNA, the CDR3 is TGTGCCAGCAGCCTGGACAGGGGGTGGGGTACGCAGTATTTT. Combining the CDR3 with reference TRBV13 and TRBJ2-3 gives the whole variable domain AAGVIQSPRHLIKEKRETATLKCYPIPRHDTVYWYQQGPGQDPQFLISFYEKMQSDKGSIPDRFSAQQFSDYHSELNMSSLELGDSALYFCASSLDRGWGTQYFGPGTRLTVL.

The chain links TRBV28 to TRBJ2-2; 8 nucleotides line up with TRBD1. From germline, CDR1 is MDHEN and CDR2 SYDVKM. The CDR3 is 15 amino acids. V shed 1 base, J shed 6 bases, and the junction held 4 bases outside the gene matches. This CDR3 reads CASSLFQQGAGELFF. The DNA for the CDR3 is TGTGCCAGCAGTTTATTTCAACAGGGGGCCGGGGAGCTGTTTTTT.

The chain uses TRBV4-3 and TRBJ2-4; D remains unclear. Germline values: CDR1 LGHNA, CDR2 YSLEER. This CDR3 has 14 residues. V lost 0 bases to trimming and J lost 5 bases, with 8 bases between them. CDR3 bases: TGCGCCAGCAGCCAAGATCTGAAAGAAAACATTCAGTACTTC. It specifies CASSQDLKENIQYF.

The chain combines TRBV4-3 with TRBJ1-1; tentative D call: TRBD1 (5 bases). The CDR3 length is 13 residues. Trimming left V 4 bases short and J 5 bases short, with 11 bases between. The germline CDR1 and CDR2 sequences are LGHNA and YSLEER. For the CDR3, the DNA is TGCGCCAGCAGCCGGAGGGAGGGGACTGAAGCTTTCTTT. Its protein is CASSRREGTEAFF.

The chain couples TRBV5-1 to TRBJ1-2, with 8 bases lining up with TRBD1. Germline loops: CDR1 SGHRS, CDR2 YFSETQ. The length of the CDR3 is 16 residues. Trimming removed 0 bases from V and 7 bases from J; junction bases left unmatched: 11. CDR3 in amino acids: CASSLVGDRGRGGYTF. CDR3 nucleotide sequence: TGCGCCAGCAGCTTGGTGGGCGACAGGGGACGTGGTGGCTACACCTTC. The variable domain in full, completed from reference TRBV5-1 and TRBJ1-2, reads KAGVTQTPRYLIKTRGQQVTLSCSPISGHRSVSWYQQTPGQGLQFLFEYFSETQRNKGNFPGRFSGRQFSNSRSEMNVSTLELGDSALYLCASSLVGDRGRGGYTFGSGTRLTVV.

The chain has TRBV3-1 (or the pseudogene TRBV3-2) and TRBJ1-2, with a possible D match to TRBD1 (6 bases). Per the germline V gene, CDR1 is LGHDT and CDR2 is YNNKEL (reference sequence). The CDR3 sequence is 14 residues long. The V end was cut by 3 bases, the J end by 7 bases, with 15 bases between. CDR3 region: CASSQGAAVRGYTF. The CDR3 DNA reads as TGTGCCAGCAGCCAGGGGGCAGCAGTACGTGGCTACACCTTC.

This clone was picked up a small number of times. The rearrangement uses TRBV30 and TRBJ1-3, with D unclear. Trimming pared 1 base from V and 0 bases from J, leaving 13 bases between. CDR3 length equals 16 residues. Germline CDR1 reads GTSNPN; CDR2 reads SVGIG (reference sequence). This CDR3 reads CAWSAARSHSGNTIYF. CDR3 nucleotide sequence: TGTGCCTGGAGTGCAGCGAGAAGCCACTCTGGAAACACCATATATTTT.

The table lists this clone with a count of one. The chain joins TRBV11-3 to TRBJ2-5; no clear D gene. Germline values: CDR1 SGHNT, CDR2 YENEEA. There are 12 residues in the CDR3. The ends were cut back, 5 bases at V and 5 bases at J, with 9 bases in the middle. The CDR3 reads CASSQNHETQYF. CDR3 coding DNA: TGTGCCAGCAGCCAAAATCACGAGACCCAGTACTTC.

The chain uses TRBV5-1 and TRBJ1-5; unclear D gene. This CDR3 comprises 15 residues. Trimming pared 4 bases from V and 2 bases from J, leaving 13 bases between. Germline lookup yields CDR1 SGHRS and CDR2 YFSETQ. DNA of the CDR3: TGCGCCAGCAGCGAGTCCGGGTTAGGCAATCAGCCCCAGCATTTT. Its translation: CASSESGLGNQPQHF.

This chain joins TRBV6-5 and TRBJ1-4; D unresolved. The V gene lost 5 bases and the J gene lost 5 bases, with 6 bases spanning the gap. The CDR3 extends over 12 amino acids. CDR1 MNHEY and CDR2 SVGAGI come from the germline V gene. This CDR3 is CASSPRNEKLFF. DNA of the CDR3: TGTGCCAGCAGTCCCCGGAATGAAAAACTGTTTTTT.

The chain combines TRBV12-3 or TRBV12-4 with TRBJ1-6, with 7 bases that match TRBD1. The V and J ends lost 6 bases and 8 bases, in that order; junction bases with no gene match: 4. The CDR3 length is 13 residues. CDR3 bases: TGTGCCAGCAGCCAGGGGGGGCATTCACCCCTCCACTTT. Amino acids: CASSQGGHSPLHF.

This chain joins TRBV5-1 and TRBJ2-4, with D unresolved. The length of the CDR3 is 16 residues. The germline CDR1 and CDR2 sequences are SGHRS and YFSETQ. Deletions cut 0 bases from V and 0 bases from J, with 10 bases between. The CDR3 is CASSLAPEIAKNIQYF. CDR3 DNA sequence: TGCGCCAGCAGCTTGGCCCCTGAAATAGCCAAAAACATTCAGTACTTC. The whole variable domain, filled in from reference TRBV5-1 and TRBJ2-4, reads KAGVTQTPRYLIKTRGQQVTLSCSPISGHRSVSWYQQTPGQGLQFLFEYFSETQRNKGNFPGRFSGRQFSNSRSEMNVSTLELGDSALYLCASSLAPEIAKNIQYFGAGTRLSVL.

This sequence joins TRBV29-1 and TRBJ2-2, with TRBD1 matching 7 bases. The ends lost 7 bases at V and 6 bases at J; junction bases unmatched: 8. This CDR3 is built from 13 residues. Germline CDR1 is SQVTM and CDR2 is ANQGSEA. CDR3 in amino acids: CSAKRQGAGELFF. The CDR3 region has the DNA TGCAGCGCAAAGCGACAGGGAGCCGGGGAGCTGTTTTTT.

The rearrangement joins TRBV5-1 to TRBJ1-1; unclear D gene. The CDR3 runs to 13 residues. V gave up 5 bases and J gave up 0 bases, with 8 bases separating them. CDR1 SGHRS and CDR2 YFSETQ come from the germline V gene. The chain's CDR3 is CASSQNLNTEAFF. Written as DNA, the CDR3 is TGCGCCAGCAGTCAGAACTTGAACACTGAAGCTTTCTTT. The entire variable domain, with the rest obtained from reference TRBV5-1 and TRBJ1-1, is as follows: KAGVTQTPRYLIKTRGQQVTLSCSPISGHRSVSWYQQTPGQGLQFLFEYFSETQRNKGNFPGRFSGRQFSNSRSEMNVSTLELGDSALYLCASSQNLNTEAFFGQGTRLTVV.

The V call is TRBV24-1, the J call TRBJ2-6, with D uncertain. Germline V gene sequence: CDR1 KGHDR, CDR2 SFDVKD. This CDR3 spans 15 amino acids. V lost 5 bases, J lost 0 bases, and 7 bases lay in between. In DNA form, the CDR3 reads TGTGCCACCAGTGCTGGGGACTCTGGGGCCAACGTCCTGACTTTC. Amino acids: CATSAGDSGANVLTF.

The J gene is TRBJ1-2, the V gene TRBV12-5; D gene uncertain. CDR1 and CDR2 (germline): LGHNT, FRNRAP. CDR3 size: 16 residues. Deletions cut 0 bases from V and 0 bases from J, with 11 bases between. The DNA for the CDR3 is TGTGCTAGTGGTTTGGTTTTTGGCAGTACTAACTATGGCTACACCTTC. Residues: CASGLVFGSTNYGYTF.

This rearrangement joins TRBV6-5 to TRBJ2-5, with 8 bases lining up with TRBD1. The junction had 4 bases not matched to a gene; V was cut back by 6 bases and J by 4 bases. Per the germline V gene, CDR1 is MNHEY and CDR2 is SVGAGI. The CDR3 runs to 13 residues. In nucleotides, the CDR3 is TGTGCCAGCAGGCCAGGGGGCAGAGAGACCCAGTACTTC. Protein product: CASRPGGRETQYF.